Sequencing of this TCR beta chain was carried out in a study of early T cells in non-severe SARS-CoV-2 infection. Study-level findings and limits: In VDJdb matching, anti-spike CD8 responses were favored while private and CD4 specificities went missing.

One entry per CDR3 protein results from TCRdb running MiXCR on the 5' RACE reads. In the table there are approximately 70,000 distinct CDR3 sequences, around 14% of which are singletons. The trim removed 4 bases at V and 0 bases at J, leaving 7 bases unmatched. The CDR3 is 17 amino acids. In germline, CDR1 is SGHRS, CDR2 YFSETQ. This clonotype was picked up many times. The antigen remains unidentified. Material: whole blood. This chain joins TRBV5-1 and TRBJ2-6; TRBD1 agrees at 7 bases. This receptor was identified in an adult who was a healthcare worker with PCR-confirmed SARS-CoV-2 infection or an uninfected control (not recorded which). This CDR3 is CASSRTGRASGANVLTF. In DNA form, the CDR3 reads TGCGCCAGCAGCAGGACAGGCCGGGCCTCTGGGGCCAACGTCCTGACTTTC.